This T cell receptor beta chain was profiled in a study of control samples from healthy donors and cancer patients. Produced via immunoSEQ multiplex PCR; TCRdb's table is partial and in-frame only. The repertoire consists of approximately 220,000 clones, with just under 95% occurring once and the leading ten covering roughly 1.6%. The CDR3 is 12 residues long. V shed 11 bases, J shed 8 bases, and the junction held 9 bases outside the gene matches. CDR1 is MNHNY and CDR2 is SVGAGI in the germline V gene (reference sequence). The specimen sequenced was blood. This chain uses TRBV6-6 with TRBJ2-1; 7 bases fit TRBD2. The receptor comes from a man between 50 and 59 years old in good health. This CDR3 reads CAGGGSWDEQFF. The CDR3 DNA follows: TGTGCCGGGGGGGGGAGCTGGGATGAGCAGTTCTTC.